The 21 T cell receptor beta chains reported below all come from one sample, sequenced in a study of spatial heterogeneity in lung cancer. TCRdb redid the calling of the 5' RACE reads with MiXCR, one entry per CDR3 protein. Found here are around 9,700 distinct CDR3 sequences, around 6.5% of them singletons; the top ten hold under 30%. Time point indicated: sample taken at primary tumor resection. The sequenced material consisted of unsorted whole RNA from tumor, nontumor lung or frozen PBMC. This specimen was PBMCs, taken at surgery. Every receptor here comes from a male donor with early-stage non-small cell lung cancer.

As concerns this clonotype: As an off-target read in a library built for alpha chains, this beta chain has a frequency of little significance. The chain has TRBV5-1 and TRBJ2-1; 7 bases match TRBD2. Trimming at V came to 4 bases and at J to 5 bases, leaving 3 bases not matched to a gene. CDR1 SGHRS and CDR2 YFSETQ come from the germline V gene. The CDR3 sequence is 13 residues long. CDR3 coding DNA: TGCGCCAGCAGCATGGGACTAAACAATGAGCAGTTCTTC. Protein product: CASSMGLNNEQFF. Variable domain in full (rest from reference TRBV5-1 and TRBJ2-1): KAGVTQTPRYLIKTRGQQVTLSCSPISGHRSVSWYQQTPGQGLQFLFEYFSETQRNKGNFPGRFSGRQFSNSRSEMNVSTLELGDSALYLCASSMGLNNEQFFGPGTRLTVL.

This clonotype was seen at least ten times. This beta chain is an off-target read within a library intended for alpha chains, so its frequency means little. The chain has TRBV7-9 and TRBJ1-4; 10 positions agree with TRBD1. Germline CDR1 and CDR2: SEHNR and FQNEAQ (reference sequence). The CDR3 totals 15 residues. The J segment lost 6 bases and the V segment lost 1 base, leaving 2 bases of the junction unmatched. CDR3 region: CASSLGDRGHEKLFF. Here the CDR3 DNA reads TGTGCCAGCAGCTTAGGAGACAGGGGGCATGAAAAACTGTTTTTT.

Of note for this clonotype: This beta chain came through as a stray read in a library set up for alpha chains, and its size says little. The rearrangement uses TRBV7-2 and TRBJ1-4; TRBD1 matches at 7 bases. V was pared by 1 base and J by 8 bases, with 10 bases of the junction left unmatched. The CDR3 length is 16 residues. Germline assignment: CDR1 SGHTA and CDR2 FQGNSA. The CDR3 loop is CASSLGEGAAGEKLFF. CDR3 in DNA: TGTGCCAGCAGCTTAGGGGAGGGGGCAGCAGGAGAAAAACTGTTTTTT.

In its sample, this clonotype was seen many times. This beta chain represents an off-target read in a library built for alpha chains; its size is of limited meaning. The V and J genes are TRBV5-1 and TRBJ2-5, with 9 bases fitting TRBD2. The V and J ends lost 5 bases and 4 bases, in that order; junction bases with no gene match: 9. Germline CDR1 is SGHRS and CDR2 is YFSETQ. CDR3 length: 15 residues. The CDR3 DNA follows: TGCGCCAGCAGGTCCCGAGGGACTAGCCGAGAGACCCAGTACTTC. It codes for CASRSRGTSRETQYF.

This clonotype was observed a few times. This beta chain represents an off-target read in a library built for alpha chains; its size is of limited meaning. J is TRBJ1-2 and V is TRBV24-1, with a weak D call TRBD1 (6 bases). V was clipped by 4 bases and J by 6 bases, with 14 bases between them. Per germline, CDR1 KGHDR and CDR2 SFDVKD. CDR3 length: 14 amino acids. The chain's CDR3 is CATSDPARGHGYTF. CDR3 sequence (DNA): TGTGCCACCAGTGACCCTGCCAGGGGACATGGCTACACCTTC.

The table lists this clonotype with many counts. This beta chain slipped into a library made for alpha chains as a stray read, so its size is not meaningful. V and J are TRBV7-6 and TRBJ2-3; 7 nucleotides agree with TRBD2. The CDR3 extends over 17 amino acids. J was trimmed by 2 bases and V by 0 bases; bases with no gene match: 8. Germline assignment: CDR1 SGHVS and CDR2 FNYEAQ. CDR3 DNA: TGTGCCAGCAGCTTAGCGCTGGCGGGGGAAACCACAGATACGCAGTATTTT. Its translation: CASSLALAGETTDTQYF.

This clonotype occurred a few times. Because the library targeted alpha chains, this beta chain is an off-target read whose size means little. This chain links TRBV18 with TRBJ2-5, with TRBD1 matching 7 bases. V was pared by 1 base and J by 8 bases, with 13 bases of the junction left unmatched. The CDR3 runs to 16 residues. Germline CDR1 reads KGHSH; CDR2 reads LQKENI. CDR3: CASSPLERGPGNTQYF. The DNA for the CDR3 is TGTGCCAGCTCACCACTAGAAAGGGGGCCCGGGAATACCCAGTACTTC.

This clonotype qualifies as medium-sized. Since the library was made to target alpha chains, this beta chain is a stray read and its abundance is not meaningful. The V call is TRBV28, the J call TRBJ2-5, with a weak D call TRBD2 (6 bases). The CDR3 length is 15 residues. CDR1 and CDR2 from the germline V gene are MDHEN and SYDVKM. With 6 bases removed from V and 0 bases from J, the gap between germline ends came to 14 bases. This CDR3 reads CASRSGRDYQETQYF. The CDR3 nucleotides read TGTGCCAGCAGGTCTGGCCGGGACTACCAAGAGACCCAGTACTTC.

This clonotype was seen repeatedly, ten times or more. This beta chain is a stray sequence in a library constructed for alpha chains; its clone size is not meaningful. The chain couples TRBV18 to TRBJ2-1; possibly TRBD1 for D (6 bases). In germline, CDR1 is KGHSH, CDR2 LQKENI. The V and J ends lost 2 bases and 0 bases respectively, with 8 bases between them. The CDR3 has 15 amino acids. CDR3 amino acids: CASSPRGSSYNEQFF. CDR3 DNA: TGTGCCAGCTCACCAAGGGGGAGCTCCTACAATGAGCAGTTCTTC.

Sample share makes this clonotype medium-sized. The library was prepared for alpha chains; this beta chain is a stray read, so its frequency means little. This chain connects TRBV29-1 to TRBJ1-1; no reliable D call. Germline V gene lookup returns CDR1 SQVTM and CDR2 ANQGSEA. The CDR3 totals 12 residues. CDR3 nucleotide sequence: TGCACACTGCCCCGTTGCGACACTGAAGCTTTCTTT. Protein: CTLPRCDTEAFF.

This clonotype was counted many times. This beta chain slipped into a library made for alpha chains as a stray read, so its size is not meaningful. J is TRBJ2-7 and V is TRBV5-1; D ambiguous. The CDR3 consists of 12 residues. The V and J ends lost 2 bases and 6 bases respectively, with 9 bases between them. CDR1 is SGHRS, CDR2 YFSETQ, per germline. This chain's CDR3 is CASSLTGFEQYF. CDR3 nucleotide sequence: TGCGCCAGCAGCTTAACTGGATTCGAGCAGTACTTC.

With regard to this clonotype: Since the library was made to target alpha chains, this beta chain is a stray read and its abundance is not meaningful. The chain couples TRBV29-1 to TRBJ2-3; 12 bases match TRBD2. The junction had 4 bases not matched to a gene; V was cut back by 7 bases and J by 5 bases. The CDR3 is 13 residues long. The germline V gene encodes CDR1 SQVTM and CDR2 ANQGSEA. The CDR3 protein is CSALTSGGDTQYF. The CDR3 nucleotides are TGCAGCGCCTTGACTAGCGGGGGAGATACGCAGTATTTT.

In its sample, this clonotype was seen many times. This beta chain represents an off-target read in a library built for alpha chains; its size is of limited meaning. J is TRBJ2-3 and V is TRBV7-6, with 7 bases fitting TRBD2. CDR1 is SGHVS, CDR2 FNYEAQ, per germline. The CDR3 loop spans 15 amino acids. After removal of 5 bases from V and 2 bases from J, the junction contained 7 bases not matched to a gene. The CDR3, as DNA: TGTGCCAGCAGCGGGTCGGGGGGATCCACAGATACGCAGTATTTT. Amino acids: CASSGSGGSTDTQYF.

This clonotype was found a few times. The size of this beta chain means little, since it is a stray read in a library made for alpha chains. CDR3 region: CASSPTGTYEQYF. In DNA, the CDR3 is TGCGCCAGCAGTCCGACGGGGACCTACGAGCAGTACTTC. V and J are TRBV5-1 and TRBJ2-7; D is possibly TRBD2 (5 bases). The CDR3 is 13 residues long. The germline V and J ends were trimmed by 5 bases and 2 bases, with 11 bases remaining between them. Germline CDR1 and CDR2: SGHRS and YFSETQ.

Sample share makes this clonotype medium-sized (0.01 to 0.1%). This beta chain is off target for a library built for alpha chains, so its abundance means little. The gene calls are TRBV20-1 and TRBJ1-5; D is uncertain. Trimming stripped 6 bases from V and 8 bases from J, with 8 bases between. Germline CDR1 is DFQATT and CDR2 is SNEGSKA (reference sequence). The length of the CDR3 is 10 residues. CDR3 sequence (DNA): TGCAGTGCCCCGGGGAAGCCCCAGCATTTT. Translation: CSAPGKPQHF.

This clonotype was found many times. Because the library targeted alpha chains, this beta chain is an off-target read whose size means little. This sequence joins TRBV7-2 and TRBJ2-1; tentative D call: TRBD2 (5 bases). The germline CDR1 and CDR2 sequences are SGHTA and FQGNSA. This CDR3 region has 15 residues. Trimming shortened V by 2 bases and J by 0 bases, and 8 bases separated the two germline ends. The CDR3 nucleotides read TGTGCCAGCAGCTTAATGGGGAGCTCCTACAATGAGCAGTTCTTC. Translation gives CASSLMGSSYNEQFF.

This clonotype was observed many times. This beta chain slipped into a library made for alpha chains as a stray read, so its size is not meaningful. This rearrangement joins TRBV5-1 to TRBJ2-3, with unresolved D. The length of the CDR3 is 14 residues. Germline lookup yields CDR1 SGHRS and CDR2 YFSETQ. V lost 0 bases, J lost 5 bases, and 10 bases lay in between. The CDR3 is CASSLGQNRDTQYF. CDR3 DNA: TGCGCCAGCAGCTTGGGACAAAACAGAGATACGCAGTATTTT.

This clonotype was counted ten times or more. This beta chain appears as a stray read in a library generated for alpha chains; its size is not informative. This rearrangement joins TRBV20-1 to TRBJ2-4; TRBD2 matches at 9 bases. CDR3 length: 13 residues. Germline CDR1 and CDR2: DFQATT and SNEGSKA (reference sequence). V was pared by 5 bases and J by 7 bases, with 6 bases of the junction left unmatched. In DNA form, the CDR3 reads TGCAGTGCTTTCTTAGCGGGAGTGAACATTCAGTACTTC. This sequence encodes CSAFLAGVNIQYF.

This clonotype came up a few times. This beta chain is a stray sequence in a library constructed for alpha chains; its clone size is not meaningful. The V and J genes are TRBV5-1 and TRBJ2-1, with 15 bases that match TRBD2. The CDR3 runs 13 residues. Germline lookup yields CDR1 SGHRS and CDR2 YFSETQ. Trimming cost V 7 bases and J 7 bases; bases outside gene matches: 0. This CDR3 is CASGTSGRNEQFF. In nucleotides, the CDR3 is TGCGCCAGCGGGACTAGCGGGAGGAATGAGCAGTTCTTC.

This clonotype was picked up many times. The library was built for alpha chains, so this beta chain is an off-target read and its size means little. Written as DNA, the CDR3 is TGTGCCAGCAGCTTCCGCGCGGGGGGGGCGTTCGATGAGCAGTTCTTC. It yields the protein CASSFRAGGAFDEQFF. The chain has TRBV7-2 and TRBJ2-1; 9 nucleotides align to TRBD2. V shed 3 bases and J 8 bases; nucleotides not matched to a gene: 11. Germline V gene data show CDR1 as SGHTA and CDR2 as FQGNSA. This CDR3 region has 16 residues.

This clonotype was recorded at least ten times. This beta chain lies outside the target of a library built for alpha chains; its clone size means little. This chain joins TRBV7-9 and TRBJ2-2; 7 nucleotides line up with TRBD1. The J segment lost 7 bases and the V segment lost 5 bases, leaving 13 bases of the junction unmatched. The CDR3 contains 16 residues. Germline V lookup: CDR1 SEHNR, CDR2 FQNEAQ (reference sequence). As DNA, the CDR3 is TGTGCCAGCAGCCCCTATAGGGGGCTAACGGGCGGGGAGCTGTTTTTT. Protein product: CASSPYRGLTGGELFF.